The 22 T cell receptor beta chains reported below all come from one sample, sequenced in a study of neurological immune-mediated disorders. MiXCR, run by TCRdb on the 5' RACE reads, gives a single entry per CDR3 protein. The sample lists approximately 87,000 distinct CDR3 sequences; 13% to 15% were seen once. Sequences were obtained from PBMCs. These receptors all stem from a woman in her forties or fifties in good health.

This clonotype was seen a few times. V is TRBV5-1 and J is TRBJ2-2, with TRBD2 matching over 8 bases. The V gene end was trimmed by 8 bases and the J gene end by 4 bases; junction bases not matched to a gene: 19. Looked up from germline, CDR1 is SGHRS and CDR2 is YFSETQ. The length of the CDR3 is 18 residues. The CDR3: CASKEGYRGLVGTGELFF. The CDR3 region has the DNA TGCGCCAGTAAAGAGGGTTACCGGGGACTAGTTGGCACCGGGGAGCTGTTTTTT.

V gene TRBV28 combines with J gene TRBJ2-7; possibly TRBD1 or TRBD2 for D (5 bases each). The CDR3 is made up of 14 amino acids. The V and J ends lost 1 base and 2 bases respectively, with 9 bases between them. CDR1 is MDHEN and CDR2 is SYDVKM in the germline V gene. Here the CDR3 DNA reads TGTGCCAGCAGTTTATCCGGGGCTACCTACGAGCAGTACTTC. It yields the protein CASSLSGATYEQYF.

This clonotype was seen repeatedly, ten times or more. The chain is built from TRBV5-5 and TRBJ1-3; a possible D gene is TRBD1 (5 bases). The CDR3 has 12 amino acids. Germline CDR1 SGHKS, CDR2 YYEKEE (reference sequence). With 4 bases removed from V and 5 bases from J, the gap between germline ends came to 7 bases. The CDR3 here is CASSDSRNTIYF. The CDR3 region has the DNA TGTGCCAGCAGCGACAGTAGAAACACCATATATTTT.

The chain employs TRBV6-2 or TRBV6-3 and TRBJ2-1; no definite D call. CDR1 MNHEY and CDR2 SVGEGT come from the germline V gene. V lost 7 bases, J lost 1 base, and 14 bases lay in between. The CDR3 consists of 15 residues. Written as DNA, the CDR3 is TGTGCCAGCATCCCCGAGTTAGGATCCTACAATGAGCAGTTCTTC. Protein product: CASIPELGSYNEQFF.

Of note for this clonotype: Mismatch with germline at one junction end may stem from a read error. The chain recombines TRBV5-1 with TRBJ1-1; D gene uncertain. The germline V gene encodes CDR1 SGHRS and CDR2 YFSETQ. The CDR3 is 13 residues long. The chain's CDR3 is CASSPGENPEAFF. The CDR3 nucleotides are TGCGCCAGCAGCCCAGGAGAGAACCCTGAAGCTTTCTTT.

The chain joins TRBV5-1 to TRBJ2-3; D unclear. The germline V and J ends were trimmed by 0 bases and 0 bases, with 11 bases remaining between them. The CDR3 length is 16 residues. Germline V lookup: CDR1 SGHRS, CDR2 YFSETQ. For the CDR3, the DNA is TGCGCCAGCAGCTTGGTCAGCTCTACTAGCACAGATACGCAGTATTTT. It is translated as CASSLVSSTSTDTQYF.

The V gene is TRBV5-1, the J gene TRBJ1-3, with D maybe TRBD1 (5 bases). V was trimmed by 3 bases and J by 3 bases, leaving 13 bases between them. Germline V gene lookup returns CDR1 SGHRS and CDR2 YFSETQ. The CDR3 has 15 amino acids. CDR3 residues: CASSSTGDGGNTIYF. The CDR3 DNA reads TGCGCCAGCAGCTCAACGGGGGACGGTGGAAACACCATATATTTT.

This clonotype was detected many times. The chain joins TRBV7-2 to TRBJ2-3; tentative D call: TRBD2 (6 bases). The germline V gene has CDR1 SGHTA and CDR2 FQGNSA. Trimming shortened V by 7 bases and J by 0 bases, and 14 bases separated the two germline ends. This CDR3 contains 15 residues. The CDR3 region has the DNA TGTGCCAGCACCTTGGGGGACTCTAGCACAGATACGCAGTATTTT. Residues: CASTLGDSSTDTQYF.

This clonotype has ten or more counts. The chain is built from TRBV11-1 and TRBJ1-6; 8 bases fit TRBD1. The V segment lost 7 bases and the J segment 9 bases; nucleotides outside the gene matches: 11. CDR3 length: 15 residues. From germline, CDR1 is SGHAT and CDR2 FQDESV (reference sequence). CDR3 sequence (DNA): TGTGCCAGCACCGACAGACAGGGGAATTCTTCACCCCTCCACTTT. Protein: CASTDRQGNSSPLHF.

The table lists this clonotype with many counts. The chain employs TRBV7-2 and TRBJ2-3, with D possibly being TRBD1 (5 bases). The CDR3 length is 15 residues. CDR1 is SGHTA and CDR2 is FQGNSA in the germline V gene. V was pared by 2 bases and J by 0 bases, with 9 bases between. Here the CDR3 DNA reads TGTGCCAGCAGCTTAAGGCAGGGTAGCACAGATACGCAGTATTTT. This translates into CASSLRQGSTDTQYF.

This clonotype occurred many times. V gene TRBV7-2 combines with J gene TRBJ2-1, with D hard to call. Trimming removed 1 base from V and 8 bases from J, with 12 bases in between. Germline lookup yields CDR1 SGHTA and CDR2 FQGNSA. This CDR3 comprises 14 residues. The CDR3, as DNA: TGTGCCAGCAGCTTAGTTCCAGCGATCGATGAGCAGTTCTTC. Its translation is CASSLVPAIDEQFF.

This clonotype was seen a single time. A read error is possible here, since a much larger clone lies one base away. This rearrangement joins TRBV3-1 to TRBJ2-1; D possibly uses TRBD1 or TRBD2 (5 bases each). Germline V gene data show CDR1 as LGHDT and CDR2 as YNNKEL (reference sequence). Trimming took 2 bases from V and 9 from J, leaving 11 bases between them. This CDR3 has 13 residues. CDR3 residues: CASSQYLRGEQFF. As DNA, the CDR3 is TGTGCCAGCAGCCAATATCTGAGGGGTGAGCAGTTCTTC.

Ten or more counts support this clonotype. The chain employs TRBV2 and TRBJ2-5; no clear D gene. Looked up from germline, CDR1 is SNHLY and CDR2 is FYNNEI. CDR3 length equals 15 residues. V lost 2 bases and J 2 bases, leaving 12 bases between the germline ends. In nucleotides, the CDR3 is TGTGCCAGCAGTGAAAATAGACAACCACAAGAGACCCAGTACTTC. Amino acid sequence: CASSENRQPQETQYF.

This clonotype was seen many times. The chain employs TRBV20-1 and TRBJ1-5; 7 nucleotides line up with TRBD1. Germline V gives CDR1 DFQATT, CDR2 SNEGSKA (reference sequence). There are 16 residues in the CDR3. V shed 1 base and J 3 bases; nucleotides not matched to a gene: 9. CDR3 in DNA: TGCAGTGCTAGAGTAAAAGGGGGCTTTCCCAATCAGCCCCAGCATTTT. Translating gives CSARVKGGFPNQPQHF.

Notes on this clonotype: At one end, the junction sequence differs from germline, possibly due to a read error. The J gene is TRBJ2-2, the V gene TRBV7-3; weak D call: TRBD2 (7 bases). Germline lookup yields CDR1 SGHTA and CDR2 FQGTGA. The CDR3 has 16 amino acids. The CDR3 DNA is TGTACCAGCAGCTTACGATTGGGCGGGGGCACCCGGGAGCTGTTTTTT. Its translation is CTSSLRLGGGTRELFF.

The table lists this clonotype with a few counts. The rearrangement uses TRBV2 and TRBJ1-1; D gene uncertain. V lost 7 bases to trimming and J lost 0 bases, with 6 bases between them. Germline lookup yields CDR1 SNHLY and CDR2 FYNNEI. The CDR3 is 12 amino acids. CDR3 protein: CASTFMNTEAFF. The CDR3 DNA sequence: TGTGCCAGCACCTTTATGAACACTGAAGCTTTCTTT.

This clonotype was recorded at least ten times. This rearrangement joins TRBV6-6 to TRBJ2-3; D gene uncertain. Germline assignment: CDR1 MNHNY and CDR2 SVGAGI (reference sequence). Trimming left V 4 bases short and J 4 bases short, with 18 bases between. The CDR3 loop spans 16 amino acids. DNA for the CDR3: TGTGCCAGCAGTTCGTCCTTAAAGGGCCCCGCAGATACGCAGTATTTT. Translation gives CASSSSLKGPADTQYF.

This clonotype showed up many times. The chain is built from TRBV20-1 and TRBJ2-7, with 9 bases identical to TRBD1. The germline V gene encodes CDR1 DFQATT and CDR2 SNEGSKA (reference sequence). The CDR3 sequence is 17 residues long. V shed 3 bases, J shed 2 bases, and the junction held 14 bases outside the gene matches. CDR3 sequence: CSASPSSGQGQTYEQYF. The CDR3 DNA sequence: TGCAGTGCTAGTCCCAGTTCGGGACAGGGACAAACCTACGAGCAGTACTTC.

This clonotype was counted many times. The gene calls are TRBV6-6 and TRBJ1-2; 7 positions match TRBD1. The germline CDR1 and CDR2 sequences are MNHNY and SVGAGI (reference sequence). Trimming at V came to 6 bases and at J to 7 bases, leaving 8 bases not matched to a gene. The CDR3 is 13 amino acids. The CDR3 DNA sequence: TGTGCCAGCAGAGACCAGGGGGGTTCTGGCTACACCTTC. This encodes CASRDQGGSGYTF.

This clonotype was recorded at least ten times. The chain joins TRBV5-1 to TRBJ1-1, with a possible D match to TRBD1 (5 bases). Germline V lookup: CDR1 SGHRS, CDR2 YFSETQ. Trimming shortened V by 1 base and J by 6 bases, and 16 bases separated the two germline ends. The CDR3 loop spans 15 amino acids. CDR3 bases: TGCGCCAGCAGCTTGAAGGGGATTCGGGGGGCTGAAGCTTTCTTT. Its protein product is CASSLKGIRGAEAFF.

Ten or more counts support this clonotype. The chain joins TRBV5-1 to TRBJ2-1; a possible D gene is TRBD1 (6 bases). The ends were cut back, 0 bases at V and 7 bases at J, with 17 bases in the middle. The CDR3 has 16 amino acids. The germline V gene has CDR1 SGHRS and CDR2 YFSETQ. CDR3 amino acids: CASSLATSGARNEQFF. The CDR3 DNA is TGCGCCAGCAGCTTGGCTACTTCAGGGGCGAGAAATGAGCAGTTCTTC.

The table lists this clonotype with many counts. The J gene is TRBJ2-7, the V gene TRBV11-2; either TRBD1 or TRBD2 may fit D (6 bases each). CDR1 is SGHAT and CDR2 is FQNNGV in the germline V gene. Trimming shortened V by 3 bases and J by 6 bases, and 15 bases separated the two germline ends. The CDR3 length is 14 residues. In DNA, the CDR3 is TGTGCCAGCAGCTTTGTACCGGGGGCCCCCGAGCAGTACTTC. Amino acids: CASSFVPGAPEQYF.